These T cell receptor beta chains were read from a single sample in a study of T cell responses to AZD1222 COVID-19 vaccine. Repertoires were generated with immunoSEQ multiplex PCR, while TCRdb's copy carries only in-frame clones and drops some. The repertoire has 140,000 or so clones, approximately 89% of them found once; the top ten carry 1.5% to 2%. Sequenced material: peripheral blood, taken 28 days after the second AZD1222 dose. The receptors here all came from an adult who received the AZD1222 COVID-19 vaccine. The CDR3 runs from the conserved cysteine through the conserved F or W. D genes are given only for firm matches. Clone sizes are given selectively: once, few, many, or a class where the clone is expanded.

>TRBD2|TRBV4-1|TRBJ2-5|-
CASSRTIGTSGQETQYF
TGCGCCAGCAGCCGAACGATCGGGACTAGCGGACAAGAGACCCAGTACTTC
>-|TRBV14|TRBJ1-3|-
CASSQQRFRMCTIYF
TGTGCCAGCAGCCAACAGCGATTTCGGATGTGTACCATATATTTT
>TRBD1|TRBV4-3|TRBJ2-1|-
CASSRGLGGLQGSYNEQFF
TGCGCCAGCAGCCGGGGGCTAGGGGGCCTTCAAGGTAGCTACAATGAGCAGTTCTTC
>TRBD2|TRBV9|TRBJ2-2|-
CASSPGLAGSLAGELFF
TGTGCCAGCAGCCCTGGACTAGCGGGTTCTTTAGCCGGGGAGCTGTTTTTT
>-|TRBV5-1|TRBJ1-5|-
CASSLDGQKNQPQHF
TGCGCCAGCAGCTTGGATGGGCAGAAAAATCAGCCCCAGCATTTT
>-|TRBV5-3|TRBJ1-5|-
CARSLDRVSNQPQHF
TGTGCCAGAAGCTTGGACAGGGTGAGCAATCAGCCCCAGCATTTT
>TRBD2|TRBV24-1|TRBJ2-2|few
CATSDSGRETGELFF
TGTGCCACCTCCGATAGCGGGAGAGAAACCGGGGAGCTGTTTTTT
>-|TRBV6-5|TRBJ1-6|-
CATGWSGSNSPLHF
TGTGCCACAGGTTGGTCCGGGAGTAATTCACCCCTCCACTTT
>TRBD2|TRBV11-2|TRBJ2-1|-
CASSSIRGTSGSIDEQFF
TGTGCCAGCAGCTCGATCCGAGGGACTAGCGGGAGTATCGATGAGCAGTTCTTC
>TRBD2|TRBV7-9|TRBJ2-1|-
CASSSGLGGEQFF
TGTGCCAGCAGCTCGGGACTAGGCGGTGAGCAGTTCTTC
>-|TRBV3-1/TRBV3-2|TRBJ2-3|-
CASSQGRVAAITQYF
TGTGCCAGCAGCCAAGGAAGAGTTGCTGCGATTACGCAGTATTTT